This T cell receptor beta chain was sequenced during a study of blood T cell repertoires in COVID-19. About the study: The United States, Italy and Spain were the sources of the acute and convalescent COVID-19 samples. Sources were T cells, B-cell-depleted T cells, or PBMCs; the material itself was cDNA or gDNA.

Authors' analysis steps: It was from reference gene primer amplification that nucleated cell counts were estimated. Method: immunoSEQ multiplex PCR; TCRdb's copy keeps in-frame clones and lacks some. V, J and clone size reflect that table, while D and trimming were determined from the DNA. The data contain approximately 260,000 clones, more than 80% of them singletons. This CDR3 contains 12 residues. V trimming: 4 bases; J trimming: 8 bases; junction bases outside the gene matches: 5. From germline, CDR1 is SGHDT and CDR2 YYEEEE. The J gene is TRBJ1-2, the V gene TRBV5-6, with 7 bases fitting TRBD1. The sample taken for sequencing was peripheral blood. The receptor was derived from a woman aged 40 to 50 with acute or convalescent COVID-19. This chain's CDR3 is CASSLGQNGYTF. CDR3 sequence (DNA): TGTGCCAGCAGCCTGGGACAGAACGGCTACACCTTC. The full variable domain, with the rest looked up from reference TRBV5-6 and TRBJ1-2, is DAGVTQSPTHLIKTRGQQVTLRCSPKSGHDTVSWYQQALGQGPQFIFQYYEEEERQRGNFPDRFSGHQFPNYSSELNVNALLLGDSALYLCASSLGQNGYTFGSGTRLTVV.